This TCR beta chain was documented in a study of blood T cell repertoires in COVID-19. Turning to the study itself: The United States, Italy and Spain supplied acute and convalescent COVID-19 samples. Sample material is recorded as cDNA or gDNA derived from T cells, B-cell-depleted T cells, or PBMCs.

Per the original methods: Reference gene primer amplification gave estimated nucleated cell counts. Sequencing was performed with immunoSEQ multiplex PCR; in TCRdb, only in-frame clones are kept and a portion is missing. V and J calls and clone size are as listed in that table; D and trimming were resolved from the DNA. The sample includes 450,000 or so clones, around nine tenths seen only once; the top ten take roughly 1.5%. Germline CDR1 and CDR2: SQVTM and ANQGSEA. CDR3 length: 16 residues. The ends were cut back, 0 bases at V and 3 bases at J, with 18 bases in the middle. Sequenced input: peripheral blood. The chain is built from TRBV29-1 and TRBJ2-7; the D gene is possibly TRBD1 (5 bases). This receptor was taken from a woman in her 40s with COVID-19, enrolled during active disease. For the CDR3, the DNA is TGCAGCGTTGAAGATTCAGACGACAGCTCCTACTACGAGCAGTACTTC. Residues: CSVEDSDDSSYYEQYF.